One and the same sample provided the 5 T cell receptor beta chains below, sequenced in a study of OX40 agonist ivuxolimab in advanced cancers. Clones were read by immunoSEQ multiplex PCR, and TCRdb kept only the in-frame ones, dropping some. The sample consists of 100,000 to 130,000 clones, around 90% of them appearing once. The sequencing here drew on CD4+ or CD8+ T cells sorted from blood, taken in a trial of the OX40 agonist ivuxolimab. Source of these receptors: an adult with an advanced solid tumor such as melanoma, head and neck, liver or kidney cancer.

As DNA, the CDR3 is TGCAGCGTTCCCGAAAAAGAACAGGGGGCCATGAACACTGAAGCTTTCTTT. Amino acid sequence: CSVPEKEQGAMNTEAFF. The chain uses TRBV29-1 and TRBJ1-1, with 9 bases fitting TRBD1. Trimming at V came to 5 bases and at J to 0 bases, leaving 13 bases not matched to a gene. CDR3 size: 17 residues. Per the germline V gene, CDR1 is SQVTM and CDR2 is ANQGSEA.

V and J are TRBV5-4 and TRBJ1-1; TRBD1 matches at 7 bases. Germline V lookup: CDR1 SGHNT, CDR2 YYREEE (reference sequence). CDR3 length: 15 amino acids. Trimming removed 4 bases from V and 1 base from J; junction bases left unmatched: 7. CDR3 in amino acids: CASSVPGQPNTEAFF. The CDR3 DNA follows: TGTGCCAGCAGCGTACCGGGACAGCCGAACACTGAAGCTTTCTTT.

J is TRBJ1-4 and V is TRBV5-8; 7 bases agree with TRBD1. J gave up 0 bases and V 6 bases, and 11 bases lay outside the gene matches. Germline values: CDR1 SGHTS, CDR2 YDEGEE. The CDR3 covers 17 residues. The CDR3 sequence is CASNPGGMSSTNEKLFF. CDR3 sequence (DNA): TGTGCCAGCAACCCAGGGGGAATGTCCTCAACTAATGAAAAACTGTTTTTT.

The J gene is TRBJ1-5, the V gene TRBV6-6, with 12 bases matching TRBD1. Germline lookup yields CDR1 MNHNY and CDR2 SVGAGI (reference sequence). V lost 4 bases to trimming and J lost 2 bases; unmatched junction nucleotides: 3. The CDR3 covers 16 residues. CDR3 nucleotide sequence: TGTGCCAGCAGTTGGGGACAGGGGGCCCGCAATCAGCCCCAGCATTTT. This encodes CASSWGQGARNQPQHF.

The chain links TRBV11-2 to TRBJ2-5, with 10 bases that match TRBD2. V was clipped by 4 bases and J by 6 bases; unmatched bases: 5. Germline loops: CDR1 SGHAT, CDR2 FQNNGV. The CDR3 is 14 amino acids. The CDR3: CASSSGTSVQTQYF. DNA for the CDR3: TGTGCCAGCAGCTCTGGGACTAGCGTACAGACCCAGTACTTC. The full variable domain, rest sourced from reference TRBV11-2 and TRBJ2-5, is EAGVAQSPRYKIIEKRQSVAFWCNPISGHATLYWYQQILGQGPKLLIQFQNNGVVDDSQLPKDRFSAERLKGVDSTLKIQPAKLEDSAVYLCASSSGTSVQTQYFGPGTRLLVL.